This entry features one T cell receptor (beta chain) sequence. The antigen is not known. These data are taken from a study of cytomegalovirus exposure and HLA in healthy donors. Findings and limits, study-wide: Specificity of a few CMV-associated chains for CMV antigens was verified in vitro.

The donors were in the approximately 110-subject validation cohort; that cohort was separate from the roughly 730-subject first cohort. The CDR3 is 13 amino acids. Germline lookup yields CDR1 SGDLS and CDR2 YYNGEE. V lost 4 bases, J lost 5 bases, and 11 bases lay in between. Clones were sequenced by immunoSEQ multiplex PCR, and TCRdb holds only the in-frame ones, with some missing. The data show 90,000 to 110,000 clones, roughly 90% seen once. This clonotype was sampled from a woman between 18 and 29 years old in good health and CMV-seronegative. Specimen: PBMCs. The chain links TRBV9 to TRBJ2-3, with a tentative D call TRBD1 (5 bases). The CDR3 DNA is TGTGCCAGCAGCTATAAGGGGCGAGATACGCAGTATTTT. Protein product: CASSYKGRDTQYF.